A single sample is the source of the 20 T cell receptor beta chains below, sequenced in a study of CD8+ T cells in alopecia areata. Described treatment: oral pan-JAK inhibitor, 5-10 mg twice daily. Sequencing templates came from extracted RNA that was reverse transcribed into cDNA. Sequenced by immunoSEQ multiplex PCR; TCRdb stores in-frame clones only, minus some. Of 100,000 or so clones in the sample, 55% to 75% were seen once. This specimen was CD8+ T cells sorted from blood, taken between weeks 55 and 65, from a patient treated with tofacitinib. These receptors all stem from a human donor with alopecia areata.

Concerning this clone: Other DNA variants within this sample encode the same CDR3. The rearrangement links TRBV7-9 to TRBJ2-2, with D uncertain. From germline, CDR1 is SEHNR and CDR2 FQNEAQ (reference sequence). This CDR3 is built from 11 residues. V was trimmed by 5 bases and J by 2 bases, leaving 0 bases between them. CDR3 in amino acids: CASSNTGELFF. In DNA form, the CDR3 reads TGTGCCAGCAGCAACACCGGGGAGCTGTTTTTT.

V and J are TRBV10-2 and TRBJ1-1; D unresolved. Trimming took off 0 bases at V and 7 bases at J, with 6 bases between the two ends. The CDR3 runs 12 residues. Germline CDR1 WSHSY, CDR2 SAAADI. The CDR3 region has the DNA TGCGCCAGCAGTGAGTCTCTGAGTGAAGCTTTCTTT. As protein: CASSESLSEAFF.

This clone was observed once. This sequence joins TRBV5-1 and TRBJ2-7, with D unclear. The V and J ends lost 0 bases and 5 bases respectively, with 6 bases between them. Germline V gene sequence: CDR1 SGHRS, CDR2 YFSETQ. The CDR3 runs to 12 residues. This CDR3 is CASSLGIHEQYF. The CDR3 nucleotides read TGCGCCAGCAGCTTGGGGATCCACGAGCAGTACTTC.

The chain has TRBV27 and TRBJ1-5; D uncertain. The length of the CDR3 is 17 residues. Trimming removed 6 bases at V and 0 bases at J, with 18 bases between. CDR1 MNHEY and CDR2 SMNVEV come from the germline V gene (reference sequence). The CDR3 is CASRAINSGYSNQPQHF. As DNA, the CDR3 is TGTGCCAGCAGGGCGATTAATAGTGGATATAGCAATCAGCCCCAGCATTTT.

The rearrangement links TRBV7-9 to TRBJ2-7; 13 bases line up with TRBD2. Germline trimming cut 4 bases from V and 2 bases from J; bases unmatched to any gene: 5. The CDR3 has 16 residues. CDR1 and CDR2 from the germline V gene are SEHNR and FQNEAQ (reference sequence). CDR3 sequence: CASSSGTSGDTYEQYF. The CDR3, as DNA: TGTGCCAGCAGCTCGGGGACTAGCGGGGACACCTACGAGCAGTACTTC.

The chain recombines TRBV7-3 with TRBJ2-1; 13 bases map to TRBD2. J lost 4 bases, V lost 5 bases, and 2 bases had no gene match. This CDR3 has 15 residues. The germline V gene has CDR1 SGHTA and CDR2 FQGTGA. CDR3 coding DNA: TGTGCCAGCAGCGGGGGACTAGCGGGGTACAATGAGCAGTTCTTC. Residues: CASSGGLAGYNEQFF.

The chain employs TRBV7-2 and TRBJ2-7, with TRBD1 identical over 7 bases. In germline, CDR1 is SGHTA, CDR2 FQGNSA. With 5 bases clipped from V and 5 bases from J, the junction kept 6 bases outside the gene matches. The CDR3 is 13 residues long. This CDR3 is CASSPTGTDEQYF. The CDR3 DNA sequence: TGTGCCAGCAGCCCGACAGGGACGGACGAGCAGTACTTC.

This clone turned up a few times. V is TRBV14 and J is TRBJ2-7; 9 bases agree with TRBD1. CDR1 and CDR2 (germline): SGHDN, FVKESK. CDR3 length: 13 residues. Trimming at V came to 10 bases and at J to 4 bases, leaving 8 bases not matched to a gene. The CDR3 sequence: CATGTGTGYEQYF. CDR3 nucleotide sequence: TGTGCCACCGGAACTGGGACAGGGTACGAGCAGTACTTC. The full variable domain, rest sourced from reference TRBV14 and TRBJ2-7, is EAGVTQFPSHSVIEKGQTVTLRCDPISGHDNLYWYRRVMGKEIKFLLHFVKESKQDESGMPNNRFLAERTGGTYSTLKVQPAELEDSGVYFCATGTGTGYEQYFGPGTRLTVT.

The chain recombines TRBV27 with TRBJ2-5, with D uncertain. This CDR3 spans 13 amino acids. Germline CDR1 and CDR2: MNHEY and SMNVEV (reference sequence). V lost 5 bases and J lost 3, with 10 bases in between. CDR3 bases: TGTGCCAGCAGTAATGGGCCCGAAGAGACCCAGTACTTC. The encoded protein is CASSNGPEETQYF.

This clone was seen only a few times. The V gene is TRBV29-1, the J gene TRBJ2-7; 10 bases match TRBD1. The CDR3 totals 12 residues. Trimming cost V 4 bases and J 7 bases; bases outside gene matches: 4. Germline assignment: CDR1 SQVTM and CDR2 ANQGSEA. The CDR3 nucleotides are TGCAGCGTTGTCCGGGACAGGGGTGAGCAGTACTTC. It codes for CSVVRDRGEQYF.

The V and J genes are TRBV2 and TRBJ1-1; the match to TRBD1 covers 9 bases. The CDR3 has 12 residues. Germline-derived CDR1 and CDR2 are SNHLY and FYNNEI. The V segment lost 10 bases and the J segment 4 bases; nucleotides outside the gene matches: 4. CDR3 in amino acids: CATKQGATEAFF. The CDR3, as DNA: TGTGCCACCAAACAGGGGGCCACTGAAGCTTTCTTT.

This chain uses TRBV7-9 with TRBJ2-6; D tentatively fits TRBD1 or TRBD2 (6 bases each). CDR3 size: 19 residues. Germline values: CDR1 SEHNR, CDR2 FQNEAQ (reference sequence). Trimming cost V 1 base and J 0 bases, with 16 bases left between them. As DNA, the CDR3 is TGTGCCAGCAGCTTAGGGAGGGACACTGTCGTCTCTGGGGCCAACGTCCTGACTTTC. Protein product: CASSLGRDTVVSGANVLTF.

This chain links TRBV12-5 with TRBJ2-7; 8 bases align to TRBD2. CDR3 length: 14 residues. Unmatched junction bases numbered 7, after V lost 9 bases and J lost 0 bases. Germline CDR1 and CDR2: LGHNT and FRNRAP. CDR3 DNA: TGTGCTAGCAAACTTAGCGGGGCCTCCTACGAGCAGTACTTC. Its protein product is CASKLSGASYEQYF.

Ten or more counts support this clone. This chain connects TRBV10-2 to TRBJ1-1; the D gene is possibly TRBD1 (5 bases). The CDR3 extends over 16 amino acids. Trimming took 5 bases from V and 1 from J, leaving 17 bases between them. Per the germline V gene, CDR1 is WSHSY and CDR2 is SAAADI. The CDR3 coding sequence is TGCGCCAGCAGTCCGGGGCGCTCGTATTCGAACACTGAAGCTTTCTTT. Its translation is CASSPGRSYSNTEAFF.

The chain carries TRBV6-5 and TRBJ2-7; TRBD1 aligns across 9 bases. Germline V lookup: CDR1 MNHEY, CDR2 SVGAGI. The CDR3 has 13 residues. J lost 2 bases, V lost 5 bases, and 1 base had no gene match. The chain's CDR3 is CASSRDRAYEQYF. The CDR3 nucleotides are TGTGCCAGCAGTCGGGACAGGGCCTACGAGCAGTACTTC.

V is TRBV7-2 and J is TRBJ1-5; D gene unclear. Trimming pared 1 base from V and 5 bases from J, leaving 9 bases between. This CDR3 has 14 residues. Per germline, CDR1 SGHTA and CDR2 FQGNSA. CDR3 in amino acids: CASSLEPGHQPQHF. DNA for the CDR3: TGTGCCAGCAGCTTAGAGCCCGGACATCAGCCCCAGCATTTT.

This chain uses TRBV27 with TRBJ2-5, with D possibly TRBD1 on 6 matching bases. V was cut by 5 bases and J by 5 bases, with 18 bases left in between. CDR1 and CDR2 from the germline V gene are MNHEY and SMNVEV (reference sequence). The CDR3 loop spans 15 amino acids. The CDR3 protein is CASSPGQGLGETQYF. CDR3 sequence (DNA): TGTGCCAGCAGTCCGGGGCAGGGGCTCGGTGAGACCCAGTACTTC.

The gene calls are TRBV2 and TRBJ1-1; D is perhaps TRBD1 (5 bases). CDR3 length equals 13 residues. Trimming removed 7 bases at V and 5 bases at J, with 14 bases between. Germline CDR1 reads SNHLY; CDR2 reads FYNNEI. The CDR3 protein is CASMRGAGTEAFF. The CDR3 DNA is TGTGCCAGCATGAGGGGCGCAGGGACTGAAGCTTTCTTT.

The J gene is TRBJ1-2, the V gene TRBV30; 7 bases fit TRBD1. From germline, CDR1 is GTSNPN and CDR2 SVGIG (reference sequence). The CDR3 spans 13 residues. The trim removed 0 bases at V and 5 bases at J, leaving 3 bases unmatched. CDR3 residues: CAWSVQGTYGYTF. CDR3 DNA sequence: TGTGCCTGGAGTGTACAGGGGACATATGGCTACACCTTC.

The sample holds one count of this clone. CDR3: CASSPPRPEAFF. As DNA, the CDR3 is TGTGCCAGCAGTCCGCCACGACCTGAAGCTTTCTTT. The chain is built from TRBV2 and TRBJ1-1; no firm D call. V was pared by 5 bases and J by 6 bases, with 10 bases between. Germline V gene data show CDR1 as SNHLY and CDR2 as FYNNEI. The CDR3 is 12 amino acids.